This TCR beta chain was obtained from a study of blood T cell repertoires in COVID-19. Those enrolled, adults aged roughly 18 to 89 years, came from 20 to 25 US areas. Participants reported their clinical history, and cohort assignment relied on those reports. As processed by the authors: Amplified reference gene primers provided the basis for estimating nucleated cell counts. Here immunoSEQ multiplex PCR was the method, and the copy in TCRdb shows in-frame clones only, minus some. V and J calls and clone size come straight from that table; D and trimming were deduced from the DNA. The sample has around 280,000 clones, about 90% seen once; the top ten hold 1.7%. This CDR3 has 14 amino acids. Between the trimmed V and J ends, which lost 1 base and 0 bases, there was a span of 6 bases. Germline V gives CDR1 SGHVS, CDR2 FQNEAQ.

The TCR was taken from a woman aged 18-35 years with acute COVID-19. The V and J genes are TRBV7-8 and TRBJ2-5; D uncertain. Sequences were obtained from PBMCs or T cells enriched from blood (not recorded which). CDR3 nucleotides: TGTGCCAGCAGCTTAGGGGCCAACCAAGAGACCCAGTACTTC. It is translated as CASSLGANQETQYF. Full variable domain (rest looked up from reference TRBV7-8 and TRBJ2-5): GAGVSQSPRYKVAKRGQDVALRCDPISGHVSLFWYQQALGQGPEFLTYFQNEAQLDKSGLPSDRFFAERPEGSVSTLKIQRTQQEDSAVYLCASSLGANQETQYFGPGTRLLVL.